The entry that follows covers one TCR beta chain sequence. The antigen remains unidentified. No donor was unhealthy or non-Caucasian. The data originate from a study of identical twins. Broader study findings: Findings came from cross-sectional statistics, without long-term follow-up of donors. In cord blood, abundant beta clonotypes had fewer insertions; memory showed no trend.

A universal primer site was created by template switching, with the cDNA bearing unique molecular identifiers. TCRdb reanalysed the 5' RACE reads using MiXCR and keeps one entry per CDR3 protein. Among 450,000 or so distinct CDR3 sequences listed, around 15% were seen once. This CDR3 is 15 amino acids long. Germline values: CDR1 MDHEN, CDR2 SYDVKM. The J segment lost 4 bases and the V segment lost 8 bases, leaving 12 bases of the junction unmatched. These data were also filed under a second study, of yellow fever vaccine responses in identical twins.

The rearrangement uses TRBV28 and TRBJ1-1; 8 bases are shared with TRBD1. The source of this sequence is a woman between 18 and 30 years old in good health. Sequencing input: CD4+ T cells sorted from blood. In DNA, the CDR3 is TGTGCCAGCCACGTCCAGGGGGCTAGAGGCACTGAAGCTTTCTTT. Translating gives CASHVQGARGTEAFF. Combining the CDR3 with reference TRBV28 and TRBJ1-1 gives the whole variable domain DVKVTQSSRYLVKRTGEKVFLECVQDMDHENMFWYRQDPGLGLRLIYFSYDVKMKEKGDIPEGYSVSREKKERFSLILESASTNQTSMYLCASHVQGARGTEAFFGQGTRLTVV.